One T cell receptor (beta chain) is described in this entry. This clonotype was seen at least ten times. Its antigen remains undetermined. No quality values exist for individual bases; no much larger clone is one base distant. Hyperthyroidism patients were newly diagnosed, had a disease duration of under 2 months, and were aged 18 to 65 years. Exclusion was applied to patients with uncontrolled infections, other autoimmune diseases, pregnancy or lactation. Diagnoses were based on clinical symptoms, serum thyroxine and TRAb, thyroid ultrasound and orbital computed tomography. For progressor patients, blood was drawn at the first diagnosis of hyperthyroidism, before any ophthalmopathy symptoms had appeared. PBMCs were separated from about 10 ml of fresh peripheral blood using Ficoll-Paque density gradient centrifugation. Progressor patients were defined as those initially diagnosed with Graves' hyperthyroidism in whom ophthalmopathy developed during follow-up. Trizol reagent was used to extract total RNA, and RNA quality was then checked on an Agilent 2100 Bioanalyzer.

The sample belongs to a study of T cells in Graves' hyperthyroidism and ophthalmopathy (dated by TCRdb to 2018 to 2020). For the wider study: Peripheral blood was collected at initial diagnosis, before any treatment. For training and testing, the 100 or so patients in the discovery cohort were randomly divided in a 7:3 ratio. Thyroid tissue and blood T-cell repertoires from six Graves' hyperthyroidism patients were also compared in the study. Prospective prediction of ophthalmopathy was tested in an independent validation cohort of approximately 18 hyperthyroidism patients and some 17 patients who later progressed to ophthalmopathy. After blood sampling, hyperthyroidism patients were treated with methimazole at a starting dose of 30 mg daily, and ophthalmopathy patients were treated with high-dose intravenous methylprednisolone. The paper describes TCR Vbeta CDR3 sequencing of 120 to 150 peripheral blood samples, made up of roughly 45 ophthalmopathy patients, approximately 76 hyperthyroidism patients and some 17 progressor patients. TCR V-J signatures able to tell the groups apart were searched for in a discovery cohort of 100 patients, of whom more than 40 had Graves' ophthalmopathy and 57 had stable Graves' hyperthyroidism.

General study outcomes and caveats: In cross-validation, a model built on a 13 V-J signature told ophthalmopathy apart from stable hyperthyroidism with about 90% sensitivity and about 81% specificity, and in testing the same model reached 80%/75%. In validation, the model predicted progression to ophthalmopathy with approximately 70% sensitivity and 72.22% specificity, a median of 6.5 months before onset. No statistical method was used to set the sample size in advance, and investigators knew the group allocation. Most expanded thyroid clonotypes (frequency above 0.001) were also detected in blood, suggesting blood repertoires may reflect thyroid immune responses.

TCR beta CDR3 regions were amplified from RNA transcripts. The TCR CDR3 was subjected to a first round of RT-PCR using the HTBI primer set and the Qiagen OneStep RT-PCR kit. Libraries were constructed in a second round of multiplex PCR, after which size selection and purification were performed. Sequencing of the libraries was done on an Illumina HiSeq2000 using paired-end 100 bp reads. Turning to the authors' computational methods: SOAPnuke was used to process the raw data, with reads discarded if the reads contained adapters or uncalled bases, had a mean Phred below 15, or lacked an exact constant-primer or identifier match. COPE v1.2.5 was used to merge high-quality paired reads, and clonotypes were defined as unique nucleotide sequences. MiTCR v1.1 was used to align the clonotypes against IMGT TRBV, TRBD and TRBJ reference segments. Only V-J combinations with frequency above 0.0001, covering 99% to 99.2% of repertoires, were analysed. A TCS score was defined as the ratio between F50 (clonal expansion) and ExV (chaos), using BLOSUM62-based TCRdist between CDR3 peptides within each V-J. Welch's t-statistics and random forest reduced 500 to 550 V-J features to roughly 13, which were used in a naive Bayes classifier (R e1071). In TCRdb, the public reads were trimmed at Q25 with fastp and aligned with MiXCR, with productive beta chains retained. Rows with a matching CDR3 protein are joined into one entry that keeps the most common DNA and genes. The V and J calls shown here were made by TCRdb, not taken from the authors' results. Present in this sample are more than 300,000 distinct CDR3 sequences, about 15% of which were seen just once. More than 30% of the sample is in the top ten clones.

The sequence was collected from a woman aged 25 to 45 with Graves' hyperthyroidism that later progressed to Graves' ophthalmopathy. Material: blood.

The bases read TGCAGCGCCTGGCGGGGGTCCACAGATACGCAGTATTTT. This yields the protein CSAWRGSTDTQYF. Here the chain combines TRBV29-1 and TRBJ2-3; TRBD2 agrees with 7 junctional bases. Trimming accounts for 7 bases at V and 2 bases at J, while the number of junction bases matched to no gene is 6. The CDR3 has 13 amino acids, counting the end cysteine and phenylalanine. CDR3 DNA is the only sequence kept; it has 39 bases, read in frame from the first base. The CDR1 and CDR2 encoded by the germline V gene are SQVTM and ANQGSEA.